The clone carrying this T cell receptor (beta chain) was counted between two and nine times. These data originate in a study of sequential checkpoint blockade in melanoma. The wider study: Both treatment sequences were followed by maintenance nivolumab.

Treatment indicated: randomized to nivolumab then ipilimumab (arm A) or the reverse (arm B). There are 16 residues in the CDR3. Trimming removed 4 bases from V and 5 bases from J, with 20 bases in between. Germline values: CDR1 MDHEN, CDR2 SYDVKM. Assay used: immunoSEQ multiplex PCR; TCRdb lists only in-frame clones, some missing. The sample lists over 9,500 clones, less than 75% seen once, with 20% to 25% in the top ten. The sequence was collected from a human donor with melanoma. V usage is TRBV28 and J usage is TRBJ1-2; D is undetermined. The sequenced sample was CD8+ T cells sorted from blood (inferred from file names), obtained from a patient given nivolumab and ipilimumab in sequence. The CDR3 DNA sequence: TGTGCCAGCAGTTCAGAACCGTCCGGGAGAAGATATGGCTACACCTTC. Translated, it gives CASSSEPSGRRYGYTF.